Below are 19 T cell receptor beta chains sequenced from a single sample in a study of chemoradiotherapy in HPV16-positive cancers. This table comes from immunoSEQ multiplex PCR, and its TCRdb copy is limited to in-frame clones, with some not included. Of about 3,100 clones listed, around 90% are singletons. Sequenced material: tumor tissue, taken from a patient who underwent chemoradiotherapy. The receptors originated from a human donor with HPV-associated anogenital cancer.

Here the CDR3 reads CASSSPIAGRSTDTQYF. The CDR3 nucleotides are TGTGCCAGCAGTTCCCCCATAGCGGGGAGGAGCACAGATACGCAGTATTTT. The chain recombines TRBV28 with TRBJ2-3; 8 bases are shared with TRBD2. The J segment lost 0 bases and the V segment lost 4 bases, leaving 9 bases of the junction unmatched. This CDR3 has 17 residues. Per the germline V gene, CDR1 is MDHEN and CDR2 is SYDVKM.

This chain connects TRBV7-2 to TRBJ2-1; 7 bases are shared with TRBD1. CDR3 length equals 16 residues. Germline lookup yields CDR1 SGHTA and CDR2 FQGNSA. The trim removed 5 bases at V and 0 bases at J, leaving 7 bases unmatched. The chain's CDR3 is CASSPPDRISYNEQFF. For the CDR3, the DNA is TGTGCCAGCAGCCCCCCGGACAGGATCTCCTACAATGAGCAGTTCTTC.

V is TRBV14 and J is TRBJ1-6; D is unresolved. Trimming removed 3 bases at V and 7 bases at J, with 16 bases between. CDR1 and CDR2 (germline): SGHDN, FVKESK. This CDR3 contains 16 residues. CDR3 residues: CASSHHLAAENSPLHF. DNA of the CDR3: TGTGCCAGCAGCCACCACCTAGCGGCAGAGAATTCACCCCTCCACTTT.

The rearrangement uses TRBV7-9 and TRBJ2-7, with 15 bases fitting TRBD2. The CDR3 totals 16 residues. The germline V gene has CDR1 SEHNR and CDR2 FQNEAQ (reference sequence). V was clipped by 5 bases and J by 3 bases; unmatched bases: 5. The CDR3 loop is CASSGGLAGGDYEQYF. CDR3 bases: TGTGCCAGCAGCGGGGGACTAGCGGGAGGAGACTACGAGCAGTACTTC.

This chain links TRBV9 with TRBJ2-1; D not certain. Germline lookup yields CDR1 SGDLS and CDR2 YYNGEE. The V end lost 4 bases, the J end lost 0 bases, and 11 bases lay between the germline ends. The CDR3 covers 15 residues. Here the CDR3 DNA reads TGTGCCAGCAGCCCCCATCGGAGCTCCTACAATGAGCAGTTCTTC. This translates into CASSPHRSSYNEQFF.

The CDR3 DNA sequence: TGCGCCAGCAGCTTGGGGTCGGGTCTGGGTAGGAACACTGAAGCTTTCTTT. Amino acid sequence: CASSLGSGLGRNTEAFF. V and J are TRBV5-1 and TRBJ1-1; D uncertain. Germline V gene data show CDR1 as SGHRS and CDR2 as YFSETQ. The CDR3 runs 17 residues. V shed 0 bases and J shed 1 base, with 16 bases lying between them.

CDR3 in amino acids: CASSSDTGTSAFFDSYEQYF. The CDR3 DNA follows: TGTGCCAGCAGCTCCGACACCGGGACTAGCGCGTTCTTTGACTCCTACGAGCAGTACTTC. The chain links TRBV5-4 to TRBJ2-7; 10 bases are shared with TRBD2. The CDR3 runs to 20 residues. Germline lookup yields CDR1 SGHNT and CDR2 YYREEE (reference sequence). V lost 3 bases and J lost 0; bases outside the gene matches: 18.

This chain joins TRBV7-8 and TRBJ2-7; tentative D call: TRBD1 (6 bases). Trimming removed 8 bases at V and 4 bases at J, with 24 bases between. CDR1 SGHVS and CDR2 FQNEAQ come from the germline V gene. This CDR3 contains 16 residues. CDR3 sequence (DNA): TGTGCCAGCGCGACCGGACCCGGGAAAGGGGGTTACGAGCAGTACTTC. Its protein is CASATGPGKGGYEQYF.

The V and J genes are TRBV19 and TRBJ1-5, with unresolved D. V lost 7 bases and J 2 bases, leaving 18 bases between the germline ends. The CDR3 extends over 16 amino acids. Germline V gives CDR1 LNHDA, CDR2 SQIVND (reference sequence). The CDR3 DNA is TGTGCCAGTACGGGGATTATAGGAGGTGGCAATCAGCCCCAGCATTTT. Protein sequence: CASTGIIGGGNQPQHF.

The rearrangement uses TRBV5-1 and TRBJ1-2, with D possibly matching TRBD1 (6 bases). Per germline, CDR1 SGHRS and CDR2 YFSETQ. The length of the CDR3 is 15 residues. Trimming cost V 5 bases and J 3 bases, with 17 bases left between them. CDR3 in amino acids: CASRGGSTGDYGYTF. CDR3 nucleotides: TGCGCCAGCAGGGGGGGCTCAACCGGGGACTATGGCTACACCTTC.

This chain links TRBV7-3 with TRBJ2-3; 8 nucleotides match TRBD2. CDR1 and CDR2 from the germline V gene are SGHTA and FQGTGA. There are 16 residues in the CDR3. Losses at the gene ends were 4 bases for V and 0 bases for J; bases not matched to a gene: 6. The DNA for the CDR3 is TGTGCCAGCAGCTCCAAGCGGGGGACTAGCACAGATACGCAGTATTTT. Its protein product is CASSSKRGTSTDTQYF.

This chain joins TRBV7-2 and TRBJ2-3; 9 nucleotides align to TRBD2. V lost 1 base and J lost 3; bases outside the gene matches: 5. The V gene's germline CDR1 is SGHTA and CDR2 FQGNSA. This CDR3 contains 16 residues. The DNA of the CDR3 is TGTGCCAGCAGCTTAGGCGGCGGGAGGGGGACAGATACGCAGTATTTT. Protein: CASSLGGGRGTDTQYF. Complete variable domain (other parts from reference TRBV7-2 and TRBJ2-3): GAGVSQSPSNKVTEKGKDVELRCDPISGHTALYWYRQSLGQGLEFLIYFQGNSAPDKSGLPSDRFSAERTGGSVSTLTIQRTQQEDSAVYLCASSLGGGRGTDTQYFGPGTRLTVL.

As to this clone: At one end the junction does not follow the germline gene, possibly because of a read error. The V call is TRBV6-6, the J call TRBJ2-7; D is ambiguous. The germline gives CDR1 MNHNY, CDR2 SVGAGI (reference sequence). The CDR3 is 15 amino acids. CDR3 sequence (DNA): TGTGCCAGCAGTTACGTAGAGACTTCCTCCCACGAGCAGTACTTC. Protein product: CASSYVETSSHEQYF.

J is TRBJ2-1 and V is TRBV5-1; weak D call: TRBD1 (5 bases). V dropped 0 bases and J dropped 7 bases, with 5 bases sitting between them. CDR1 SGHRS and CDR2 YFSETQ come from the germline V gene. The CDR3 totals 12 residues. CDR3 loop: CASSLEGNEQFF. CDR3 bases: TGCGCCAGCAGCTTGGAGGGGAATGAGCAGTTCTTC.

This sequence joins TRBV29-1 and TRBJ2-2; 13 nucleotides align to TRBD2. This CDR3 spans 14 amino acids. Trimming removed 6 bases from V and 6 bases from J; junction bases left unmatched: 4. CDR1 and CDR2 (germline): SQVTM, ANQGSEA. The CDR3 reads CSVGTSGMAGELFF. In nucleotides, the CDR3 is TGCAGCGTCGGGACTAGCGGGATGGCCGGGGAGCTGTTTTTT.

This chain connects TRBV5-1 to TRBJ2-7; the match to TRBD2 covers 10 bases. The CDR3 is 15 amino acids. Trimming cost V 4 bases and J 6 bases; bases outside gene matches: 10. Germline V CDR1 and CDR2: SGHRS, YFSETQ. Here the CDR3 reads CASSRSAGGPREQYF. CDR3 nucleotide sequence: TGCGCCAGCAGCCGTTCAGCGGGAGGGCCCCGCGAGCAGTACTTC.

The rearrangement joins TRBV4-1 to TRBJ1-5; D call uncertain. The V end was cut by 0 bases, the J end by 7 bases, with 10 bases between. Germline CDR1 MGHRA, CDR2 YSYEKL. The CDR3 consists of 14 residues. The CDR3 protein is CASSQDAGRQPQHF. The CDR3 DNA is TGCGCCAGCAGCCAAGATGCGGGGAGACAGCCCCAGCATTTT.

The chain carries TRBV2 and TRBJ2-3; 10 bases align to TRBD2. Germline V CDR1 and CDR2: SNHLY, FYNNEI. The CDR3 length is 16 residues. The V and J ends lost 5 bases and 1 base, in that order; junction bases with no gene match: 6. The chain's CDR3 is CASSRYGTSGTDTQYF. The CDR3, as DNA: TGTGCCAGCAGTCGATACGGGACTAGCGGCACAGATACGCAGTATTTT.

This clone was counted a few times. The CDR3, as DNA: TGCGCCAGCAGCCCCAACCTAGGGGACACTGAAGCTTTCTTT. Translation gives CASSPNLGDTEAFF. The chain uses TRBV4-3 and TRBJ1-1, with D tentatively TRBD1 (5 bases). CDR1 is LGHNA, CDR2 YSLEER, per germline. This CDR3 has 14 amino acids. V was pared by 4 bases and J by 3 bases, with 12 bases between.